Listed below are T cell receptor beta chains from one sample, sequenced in a study of blood T cell repertoires in COVID-19. Here immunoSEQ multiplex PCR was the method, and the copy in TCRdb shows in-frame clones only, minus some. The sample carries more than 130,000 clones, 84% recorded once. The sample comprised peripheral blood. The origin of the receptors is a woman of 80 years or more in a cohort sampled during active or convalescent COVID-19. Each CDR3 is given with its conserved first and last residue. The D gene is left open where the match is weak. Clone size is not always given. Where it is, it says once, few, many or a class for expanded clones.

d_gene: TRBD1; v_gene: TRBV6-1; abundance: -; len: 16; j_gene: TRBJ2-2; CDR3nt: TGTGCCAGCAGTGATCCGGACAGGGCGTACACCGGGGAGCTGTTTTTT; CDR3aa: CASSDPDRAYTGELFF
d_gene: -; v_gene: TRBV18; abundance: -; len: 15; j_gene: TRBJ1-1; CDR3nt: TGTGCCAGCTCACCACCGCAGGGGCGGATAACTGAAGCTTTCTTT; CDR3aa: CASSPPQGRITEAFF
d_gene: TRBD1; v_gene: TRBV5-6; abundance: -; len: 15; j_gene: TRBJ1-1; CDR3nt: TGTGCCAGCAGCCCAAGGGGACAGGTTGTGATCGGAGCTTTCTTT; CDR3aa: CASSPRGQVVIGAFF
d_gene: TRBD1; v_gene: TRBV6-6; abundance: -; len: 15; j_gene: TRBJ2-7; CDR3nt: TGTGCCAGCAGCCCCCGACAGGGGGATTACGACGAGCAGTACTTC; CDR3aa: CASSPRQGDYDEQYF
d_gene: -; v_gene: TRBV11-2; abundance: -; len: 14; j_gene: TRBJ1-4; CDR3nt: TGTGCCAGCAGCCTATCCCCTGCGTGGGAAAAACTGTTTTTT; CDR3aa: CASSLSPAWEKLFF
d_gene: -; v_gene: TRBV18; abundance: -; len: 13; j_gene: TRBJ1-2; CDR3nt: TGTGCCAGCTCACCAGGGACATATGAAGGCTACACCTTC; CDR3aa: CASSPGTYEGYTF
d_gene: TRBD2; v_gene: TRBV6-1; abundance: once; len: 15; j_gene: TRBJ2-3; CDR3nt: TGTGCCAGCAGTGAACCGGGACTAGCCACAGATACGCAGTATTTT; CDR3aa: CASSEPGLATDTQYF
d_gene: -; v_gene: TRBV20-1; abundance: -; len: 11; j_gene: TRBJ1-1; CDR3nt: TGCAGTGTGGCAAGGAACACTGAAGCTTTCTTT; CDR3aa: CSVARNTEAFF
d_gene: -; v_gene: TRBV14; abundance: -; len: 12; j_gene: TRBJ1-2; CDR3nt: TGTGCCAGCAGCCAACAAAACTATGGCTACACCTTC; CDR3aa: CASSQQNYGYTF
d_gene: TRBD2; v_gene: TRBV11-1; abundance: -; len: 14; j_gene: TRBJ2-1; CDR3nt: TGTGCCAGCAGCGACAGACTAGCGGGGCATGAGCAGTTCTTC; CDR3aa: CASSDRLAGHEQFF
d_gene: TRBD2; v_gene: TRBV18; abundance: -; len: 16; j_gene: TRBJ2-2; CDR3nt: TGTGCCAGCTCAATATCGGGGGGTCCCTACGGCGGGGAGCTGTTTTTT; CDR3aa: CASSISGGPYGGELFF
d_gene: -; v_gene: TRBV19; abundance: -; len: 13; j_gene: TRBJ1-4; CDR3nt: TGTGCCAGTTCCATTGTTACTAATGAAAAACTGTTTTTT; CDR3aa: CASSIVTNEKLFF
d_gene: TRBD2; v_gene: TRBV6-4; abundance: -; len: 20; j_gene: TRBJ2-2; CDR3nt: TGTGCCAGCAGGGAGATCGAAAGTAGCGGGGGAGGAGCGAACACCGGGGAGCTGTTTTTT; CDR3aa: CASREIESSGGGANTGELFF
d_gene: -; v_gene: TRBV5-1; abundance: -; len: 14; j_gene: TRBJ1-2; CDR3nt: TGCGCCAGCTCTCGGGCCAGGGGAGATGGTGGCTACACCTTC; CDR3aa: CASSRARGDGGYTF
d_gene: -; v_gene: TRBV6-2/TRBV6-3; abundance: -; len: 14; j_gene: TRBJ2-3; CDR3nt: TGTGCCAGCAGTCACCCGGGGGTCGCAGATACGCAGTATTTT; CDR3aa: CASSHPGVADTQYF
d_gene: -; v_gene: TRBV19; abundance: -; len: 17; j_gene: TRBJ2-1; CDR3nt: TGTGCCAGTAGTTTGACCCACAGGATTAGCTCCTACAATGAGCAGTTCTTC; CDR3aa: CASSLTHRISSYNEQFF
d_gene: -; v_gene: TRBV18; abundance: -; len: 14; j_gene: TRBJ1-1; CDR3nt: TGTGCCAGCTCACCCGAGGGAGTAGGCACTGAAGCTTTCTTT; CDR3aa: CASSPEGVGTEAFF
d_gene: TRBD1; v_gene: TRBV30; abundance: -; len: 15; j_gene: TRBJ1-1; CDR3nt: TGTGCCTGGAGGGCACAGGGGGTCGTTAACACTGAAGCTTTCTTT; CDR3aa: CAWRAQGVVNTEAFF
d_gene: -; v_gene: TRBV2; abundance: -; len: 14; j_gene: TRBJ2-3; CDR3nt: TGTGCCAGCAACCCGACACTTAGCACAGATACGCAGTATTTT; CDR3aa: CASNPTLSTDTQYF
d_gene: -; v_gene: TRBV3-1/TRBV3-2; abundance: -; len: 16; j_gene: TRBJ2-5; CDR3nt: TGTGCCAGCAGCCAAGGGGGAAGGGGAAGGATAGAGACCCAGTACTTC; CDR3aa: CASSQGGRGRIETQYF
d_gene: -; v_gene: TRBV5-1; abundance: -; len: 15; j_gene: TRBJ1-2; CDR3nt: TGCGCCAGCAGCTTGTTAGCAGGGGCTGTGGGTGGCTACACCTTC; CDR3aa: CASSLLAGAVGGYTF
d_gene: -; v_gene: TRBV19; abundance: -; len: 15; j_gene: TRBJ1-3; CDR3nt: TGTGCCAGTAGTATTATATCCTCCCCTGGAAACACCATATATTTT; CDR3aa: CASSIISSPGNTIYF
d_gene: -; v_gene: TRBV16; abundance: -; len: 13; j_gene: TRBJ1-1; CDR3nt: TGTGCCAGCAGCCAATATCCCGGGACTGAAGCTTTCTTT; CDR3aa: CASSQYPGTEAFF
d_gene: TRBD1; v_gene: TRBV30; abundance: few; len: 14; j_gene: TRBJ1-5; CDR3nt: TGTGCCTGGAGTGTAGGACAGGGGGCTCAGCCCCAGCATTTT; CDR3aa: CAWSVGQGAQPQHF
d_gene: -; v_gene: TRBV7-9; abundance: -; len: 13; j_gene: TRBJ2-7; CDR3nt: TGTGCCAGCAGCTTAGACAGTTCCTACGAGCAGTACTTC; CDR3aa: CASSLDSSYEQYF
d_gene: -; v_gene: TRBV6-5; abundance: -; len: 12; j_gene: TRBJ1-2; CDR3nt: TGTGCCAGCAGGGGGGGAGTTTTCGGCTACACCTTC; CDR3aa: CASRGGVFGYTF
d_gene: -; v_gene: TRBV6-5; abundance: -; len: 10; j_gene: TRBJ2-5; CDR3nt: TGTGCCACAGGGCAAGAGACCCAGTACTTC; CDR3aa: CATGQETQYF
d_gene: TRBD1; v_gene: TRBV19; abundance: -; len: 15; j_gene: TRBJ1-2; CDR3nt: TGTGCCAGTAGTGTCACAGGGGGGAATAACTATGGCTACACCTTC; CDR3aa: CASSVTGGNNYGYTF
d_gene: -; v_gene: TRBV6-5; abundance: -; len: 15; j_gene: TRBJ1-6; CDR3nt: TGTGCCAGCAGTTACGATTGGGCCGCGGGGTCACCCCTCCACTTT; CDR3aa: CASSYDWAAGSPLHF
d_gene: -; v_gene: TRBV28; abundance: -; len: 15; j_gene: TRBJ1-2; CDR3nt: TGTGCCAGCAGCCCGGGGGGGGCGGCTAACTATGGCTACACCTTC; CDR3aa: CASSPGGAANYGYTF
d_gene: TRBD1; v_gene: TRBV7-9; abundance: -; len: 15; j_gene: TRBJ2-5; CDR3nt: TGTGCCAGCAGCAGCCGGGACAGGGTTCGAGAGACCCAGTACTTC; CDR3aa: CASSSRDRVRETQYF
d_gene: -; v_gene: TRBV6-2/TRBV6-3; abundance: -; len: 15; j_gene: TRBJ1-4; CDR3nt: TGTGCCAGCAGTACCTCAGGGTTAGTCGGTGAAAAACTGTTTTTT; CDR3aa: CASSTSGLVGEKLFF
d_gene: TRBD2; v_gene: TRBV5-6; abundance: few; len: 15; j_gene: TRBJ2-5; CDR3nt: TGTGCCAGCAGCTTTGGGTGGAGCGGGGAGGAGACCCAGTACTTC; CDR3aa: CASSFGWSGEETQYF
d_gene: -; v_gene: TRBV21-1; abundance: -; len: 18; j_gene: TRBJ2-4; CDR3nt: TGTGCCAAGGGCGCCCCTCTCGGGGGGCCTCTAGCCAAAAACATTCAGTACTTC; CDR3aa: CAKGAPLGGPLAKNIQYF
d_gene: TRBD1; v_gene: TRBV28; abundance: -; len: 15; j_gene: TRBJ2-2; CDR3nt: TGTGCCAGCGATTACAGGGGACGAAGCACCGGGGAGCTGTTTTTT; CDR3aa: CASDYRGRSTGELFF
d_gene: -; v_gene: TRBV18; abundance: -; len: 13; j_gene: TRBJ1-1; CDR3nt: TGTGCCAGCTCACCGGGACACTACACTGAAGCTTTCTTT; CDR3aa: CASSPGHYTEAFF
d_gene: TRBD2; v_gene: TRBV5-1; abundance: few; len: 15; j_gene: TRBJ2-7; CDR3nt: TGCGCCAGCAGCTTGGGGACTAGCGGGGGCTACGAGCAGTACTTC; CDR3aa: CASSLGTSGGYEQYF
d_gene: TRBD1; v_gene: TRBV5-1; abundance: few; len: 15; j_gene: TRBJ1-6; CDR3nt: TGCGCCAGCAGCTTACAGGGGCGCTATAATTCACCCCTCCACTTT; CDR3aa: CASSLQGRYNSPLHF
d_gene: TRBD2; v_gene: TRBV3-1/TRBV3-2; abundance: -; len: 18; j_gene: TRBJ2-3; CDR3nt: TGTGCCAGCAGCCAAGGACTAGCTTATTATACTAGCACAGATACGCAGTATTTT; CDR3aa: CASSQGLAYYTSTDTQYF
d_gene: TRBD1; v_gene: TRBV5-4; abundance: -; len: 15; j_gene: TRBJ1-2; CDR3nt: TGTGCCAGCAGCCCGAGGACAGGGGCTAACTATGGCTACACCTTC; CDR3aa: CASSPRTGANYGYTF
d_gene: TRBD1; v_gene: TRBV3-1/TRBV3-2; abundance: -; len: 14; j_gene: TRBJ2-5; CDR3nt: TGTGCCAGCAGCCCCTGGGACAGACAAGAGACCCAGTACTTC; CDR3aa: CASSPWDRQETQYF
d_gene: -; v_gene: TRBV6-1; abundance: -; len: 13; j_gene: TRBJ2-7; CDR3nt: TGTGCCAGCAGTGAACTATTCGCGTACGAGCAGTACTTC; CDR3aa: CASSELFAYEQYF
d_gene: TRBD1; v_gene: TRBV27; abundance: -; len: 16; j_gene: TRBJ1-1; CDR3nt: TGTGCCAGCAGTTTCTTGGGGGGACAGGGATACACTGAAGCTTTCTTT; CDR3aa: CASSFLGGQGYTEAFF
d_gene: TRBD2; v_gene: TRBV9; abundance: -; len: 16; j_gene: TRBJ2-3; CDR3nt: TGTGCCAGCAGCGTAGGTAGCGGGATAGGGTCTGGTACGCAGTATTTT; CDR3aa: CASSVGSGIGSGTQYF
d_gene: -; v_gene: TRBV5-1; abundance: few; len: 16; j_gene: TRBJ1-2; CDR3nt: TGCGCCAGCAGCTTGGATTCTGGGGCCAGGGCCGGCGGCTACACCTTC; CDR3aa: CASSLDSGARAGGYTF
d_gene: -; v_gene: TRBV19; abundance: -; len: 14; j_gene: TRBJ1-1; CDR3nt: TGTGCCAGTAGTGCTCACAGGGAGACCACTGAAGCTTTCTTT; CDR3aa: CASSAHRETTEAFF